Below are 8 T cell receptor beta chains sequenced from a single sample in a study of CD4 T cells in relation to SARS-CoV-2 and coronaviruses (dated by TCRdb to the early 2020s). CD4+ T cells from unexposed donors were collected before the COVID-19 pandemic (2011-2018). After less than 13 days of culture, CD4+ T cells were isolated with the EasySep CD4+ T cell isolation kit. Preparation of the library involved the immunoSEQ multiplex PCR assay. This is the immuneACCESS table as TCRdb keeps it, with only in-frame sequences that have V and J called. A part of the clones is gone; compared with another copy, unresolved V genes explain less than half, and the rest is unexplained. Across this sample there are tens of thousands of clones, with about 78% seen only once. The ten biggest clones cover 16% of the sample. No antigen has been assigned to these receptors. The source material was CD4+ T cells from PBMCs, cultured in vitro. These receptors were taken from a human donor in good health.

This clone was seen a handful of times. The rearrangement uses TRBV5-8 and TRBJ2-5; D is possibly TRBD1 or TRBD2 (5 bases each). CDR3 length equals 14 residues. The germline gives CDR1 SGHTS, CDR2 YDEGEE. The germline V and J ends were trimmed by 4 bases and 2 bases, with 12 bases remaining between them. CDR3 amino acids: CASSPKGRQETQYF. The CDR3 DNA is TGTGCCAGCAGCCCCAAGGGACGTCAAGAGACCCAGTACTTC.

V gene TRBV30 combines with J gene TRBJ1-1; a possible D gene is TRBD1 (6 bases). The ends were cut back, 2 bases at V and 3 bases at J, with 22 bases in the middle. The germline gives CDR1 GTSNPN, CDR2 SVGIG (reference sequence). There are 17 residues in the CDR3. CDR3 sequence (DNA): TGTGCCTGGAGTAATTTGCCCAGGGGCCCCTACGACACTGAAGCTTTCTTT. Its protein product is CAWSNLPRGPYDTEAFF. The full variable domain, completed using reference TRBV30 and TRBJ1-1, is SQTIHQWPATLVQPVGSPLSLECTVEGTSNPNLYWYRQAAGRGLQLLFYSVGIGQISSEVPQNLSASRPQDRQFILSSKKLLLSDSGFYLCAWSNLPRGPYDTEAFFGQGTRLTVV.

The chain recombines TRBV10-1 with TRBJ2-1, with no clear D. The CDR3 has 14 amino acids. The ends were cut back, 4 bases at V and 11 bases at J, with 18 bases in the middle. Germline loops: CDR1 WNHNN, CDR2 SYGVQD (reference sequence). In nucleotides, the CDR3 is TGCGCCAGCAGTGGTGCAGGCCGTGGGCATCAGCAGTTCTTC. Translated: CASSGAGRGHQQFF.

The chain couples TRBV18 to TRBJ2-1, with D possibly matching TRBD1 (6 bases). V was clipped by 6 bases and J by 6 bases, with 15 bases between them. The CDR3 length is 14 residues. Germline V lookup: CDR1 KGHSH, CDR2 LQKENI. The DNA of the CDR3 is TGTGCCAGCTCTCCAACCGACAGGTCCAATGAGCAGTTCTTC. It translates to CASSPTDRSNEQFF.

The genes are TRBV4-3 and TRBJ2-2, with unresolved D. CDR1 and CDR2 (germline): LGHNA, YSLEER. Trimming left V 0 bases short and J 6 bases short, with 8 bases between. This CDR3 is 14 amino acids long. DNA for the CDR3: TGCGCCAGCAGCCAAGAGAGAGGCGCCGGGGAGCTGTTTTTT. Protein product: CASSQERGAGELFF.

The rearrangement uses TRBV5-5 and TRBJ1-1; D possibly corresponds to TRBD1 (5 bases). V shed 4 bases and J shed 2 bases, with 15 bases lying between them. Per germline, CDR1 SGHKS and CDR2 YYEKEE (reference sequence). The CDR3 is 15 amino acids. CDR3 DNA: TGTGCCAGCAGCACCAGTGGCAGGGCAAACACTGAAGCTTTCTTT. Protein: CASSTSGRANTEAFF.

The J gene is TRBJ2-1, the V gene TRBV7-2, with 11 bases lining up with TRBD2. This CDR3 region has 15 residues. The trim removed 6 bases at V and 4 bases at J, leaving 5 bases unmatched. Per the germline V gene, CDR1 is SGHTA and CDR2 is FQGNSA. This chain's CDR3 is CASSSSGGNYNEQFF. The CDR3 DNA sequence: TGTGCCAGCAGTTCTAGCGGGGGGAATTACAATGAGCAGTTCTTC.

The chain joins TRBV7-3 to TRBJ2-5, with TRBD1 as a possible D gene (7 bases). Trimming took 1 base from V and 2 from J, leaving 14 bases between them. CDR1 and CDR2 from the germline V gene are SGHTA and FQGTGA. This CDR3 spans 16 amino acids. The chain's CDR3 is CASSLNRQGGQETQYF. In nucleotides, the CDR3 is TGTGCCAGCAGCTTAAACAGGCAGGGGGGTCAAGAGACCCAGTACTTC.